The 32 T cell receptor beta chains below all came from one sample that was sequenced in a study of shared clonotypes between healthy human individuals. TCRdb keeps only in-frame clones here, not all; method: immunoSEQ multiplex PCR. The sample contains over a million clones, 70% to 80% of which appear only once. Material: memory CD4+ T cells from PBMCs. Subset specified: CD45RA-negative fraction. The receptors were sampled from a man younger than 35 in good health. Some clones in this sample may be carry-over from other donors' samples.

The chain combines TRBV6-6 with TRBJ1-4; the D gene is possibly TRBD1 (6 bases). The germline CDR1 and CDR2 sequences are MNHNY and SVGAGI (reference sequence). This CDR3 is 15 amino acids long. The V gene lost 7 bases and the J gene lost 8 bases, with 20 bases spanning the gap. CDR3 bases: TGTGCCAGCATCCCGACGGGGGGGGCTGGAGAAAAACTGTTTTTT. Translating it yields CASIPTGGAGEKLFF.

The rearrangement joins TRBV28 to TRBJ1-4; TRBD1 might be the D (5 bases). Germline V gives CDR1 MDHEN, CDR2 SYDVKM. The CDR3 has 16 amino acids. V lost 5 bases and J 0 bases, leaving 13 bases between the germline ends. CDR3 in amino acids: CASSPHPTATNEKLFF. Here the CDR3 DNA reads TGTGCCAGCAGTCCACACCCGACAGCAACTAATGAAAAACTGTTTTTT.

CDR3 sequence: CASSLMTSGSTDTQYF. The CDR3 nucleotides are TGTGCCAGCTCGCTTATGACTAGCGGGAGTACAGATACGCAGTATTTT. The chain is built from TRBV18 and TRBJ2-3, with 12 bases identical to TRBD2. The CDR3 consists of 16 residues. The ends lost 6 bases at V and 3 bases at J; junction bases unmatched: 7. Germline V gene sequence: CDR1 KGHSH, CDR2 LQKENI.

This clone was picked up one time. The rearrangement joins TRBV6-6 to TRBJ2-5; no reliable D call. Germline-derived CDR1 and CDR2 are MNHNY and SVGAGI (reference sequence). This CDR3 region has 14 residues. V was shortened by 4 bases and J by 2 bases, with 11 bases between the two germline ends. CDR3 in amino acids: CASSSTSNQETQYF. The CDR3 DNA reads as TGTGCCAGCAGTTCGACTTCAAATCAAGAGACCCAGTACTTC.

The V call is TRBV7-9, the J call TRBJ2-1; 9 bases align to TRBD2. Germline assignment: CDR1 SEHNR and CDR2 FQNEAQ (reference sequence). This CDR3 region has 16 residues. J was trimmed by 3 bases and V by 2 bases; bases with no gene match: 5. The CDR3 nucleotides are TGTGCCAGCAGCTTACGCGCTAGCGGGATCTACAATGAGCAGTTCTTC. Encoded protein: CASSLRASGIYNEQFF.

The V gene is TRBV27, the J gene TRBJ2-2; the D gene is possibly TRBD2 (6 bases). Trimming stripped 3 bases from V and 1 base from J, with 6 bases between. The CDR3 runs to 14 residues. Germline V lookup: CDR1 MNHEY, CDR2 SMNVEV (reference sequence). The CDR3 spells CASSLEGNTGELFF. CDR3 nucleotide sequence: TGTGCCAGCAGTTTGGAGGGGAACACCGGGGAGCTGTTTTTT.

This rearrangement joins TRBV4-1 to TRBJ1-1, with 7 positions matching TRBD1. Germline V CDR1 and CDR2: MGHRA, YSYEKL. The ends lost 1 base at V and 6 bases at J; junction bases unmatched: 5. The CDR3 is 14 amino acids. CDR3 protein: CASSQADRVAEAFF. The DNA of the CDR3 is TGCGCCAGCAGCCAAGCTGACAGGGTCGCTGAAGCTTTCTTT.

This clone has only one observation. The DNA of the CDR3 is TGCGCCAGCAGCCTAACCCCGAAGGACAGTTTCCGCTCCTACGAGCAGTACTTC. Translated: CASSLTPKDSFRSYEQYF. The chain is built from TRBV5-1 and TRBJ2-7, with a weak D call TRBD1 (6 bases). The germline V gene encodes CDR1 SGHRS and CDR2 YFSETQ. The CDR3 has 18 residues. Between the trimmed V and J ends, which lost 4 bases and 0 bases, there was a span of 23 bases. Using reference TRBV5-1 and TRBJ2-7 for the parts outside the CDR3, the full variable domain is KAGVTQTPRYLIKTRGQQVTLSCSPISGHRSVSWYQQTPGQGLQFLFEYFSETQRNKGNFPGRFSGRQFSNSRSEMNVSTLELGDSALYLCASSLTPKDSFRSYEQYFGPGTRLTVT.

The chain employs TRBV11-2 and TRBJ2-7, with 8 bases that match TRBD2. Trimming took 2 bases from V and 5 from J; bases not matched to a gene: 8. CDR1 and CDR2 (germline): SGHAT, FQNNGV. This CDR3 is 15 amino acids long. The CDR3 spells CASSLSPSGYNEQYF. CDR3 DNA sequence: TGTGCCAGCAGCTTATCGCCTAGCGGGTACAACGAGCAGTACTTC.

The chain carries TRBV19 and TRBJ1-1, with D perhaps matching TRBD1 (5 bases). V shed 5 bases and J shed 0 bases, with 13 bases lying between them. Germline-derived CDR1 and CDR2 are LNHDA and SQIVND (reference sequence). This CDR3 spans 15 amino acids. The CDR3 DNA follows: TGTGCCAGTAGTTTCCTGACAGCTTTGAACACTGAAGCTTTCTTT. This encodes CASSFLTALNTEAFF.

A few counts support this clone. The chain uses TRBV9 and TRBJ2-7, with 7 bases fitting TRBD2. J lost 5 bases, V lost 4 bases, and 0 bases had no gene match. The germline CDR1 and CDR2 sequences are SGDLS and YYNGEE. CDR3 length: 11 amino acids. The CDR3, as DNA: TGTGCCAGCAGCCGGGGGGACGAGCAGTACTTC. Encoded protein: CASSRGDEQYF.

This clone was found a few times. The chain links TRBV2 to TRBJ2-7; tentative D call: TRBD2 (5 bases). Trimming removed 1 base at V and 3 bases at J, with 13 bases between. Germline CDR1 reads SNHLY; CDR2 reads FYNNEI. The CDR3 has 15 amino acids. The DNA of the CDR3 is TGTGCCAGCAGTGAAGGGGTGCGGGCAGGCTACGAGCAGTACTTC. Its protein is CASSEGVRAGYEQYF.

The chain combines TRBV14 with TRBJ1-1; D gene ambiguous. The CDR3 has 14 amino acids. V was pared by 0 bases and J by 5 bases, with 10 bases between. CDR1 and CDR2 (germline): SGHDN, FVKESK. The CDR3 sequence: CASSQEAGITEAFF. The CDR3 DNA reads TGTGCCAGCAGCCAAGAAGCAGGAATAACTGAAGCTTTCTTT.

This rearrangement joins TRBV30 to TRBJ2-7, with TRBD2 matching 14 bases. The CDR3 runs to 16 residues. Trimming cost V 1 base and J 6 bases; bases outside gene matches: 8. Germline CDR1 and CDR2: GTSNPN and SVGIG (reference sequence). The CDR3 DNA reads as TGTGCCTGGAGTGAGGTTCCGGGACTAGCGGGAGCCGAGCAGTACTTC. Protein product: CAWSEVPGLAGAEQYF.

The CDR3 DNA is TGTGCCAGCAGCGTAGGACAGGGACTAGGCTCTGGGGCCAACGTCCTGACTTTC. It encodes CASSVGQGLGSGANVLTF. This rearrangement joins TRBV9 to TRBJ2-6, with D maybe TRBD2 (8 bases). Trimming cost V 0 bases and J 0 bases, with 13 bases left between them. Germline lookup yields CDR1 SGDLS and CDR2 YYNGEE. The CDR3 runs 18 residues.

Details on this clone: This may come from a read error, since a much larger clone is one base off. V and J are TRBV5-4 and TRBJ2-3; TRBD2 matches at 15 bases. The V segment lost 4 bases and the J segment 4 bases; nucleotides outside the gene matches: 4. The germline V gene has CDR1 SGHNT and CDR2 YYREEE (reference sequence). This CDR3 spans 16 amino acids. The CDR3 coding sequence is TGTGCCAGCAGCCCGGGACTAGCGGGAGGTTCAGATACGCAGTATTTT. The encoded protein is CASSPGLAGGSDTQYF. The whole variable domain, remainder taken from reference TRBV5-4 and TRBJ2-3, is ETGVTQSPTHLIKTRGQQVTLRCSSQSGHNTVSWYQQALGQGPQFIFQYYREEENGRGNFPPRFSGLQFPNYSSELNVNALELDDSALYLCASSPGLAGGSDTQYFGPGTRLTVL.

Comments on this clone: The identical CDR3 is also encoded by other nucleotide sequences in the sample. The chain has TRBV29-1 and TRBJ1-1; tentative D call: TRBD1 (5 bases). Germline assignment: CDR1 SQVTM and CDR2 ANQGSEA. The CDR3 has 13 amino acids. Trimming took 3 bases from V and 1 from J, leaving 9 bases between them. CDR3 sequence reads: CSVEAQGNTEAFF. CDR3 bases: TGCAGCGTTGAGGCTCAGGGGAACACTGAAGCTTTCTTT.

This clone was seen once. The V call is TRBV28, the J call TRBJ1-5; no reliable D call. The CDR3 has 14 residues. V was shortened by 6 bases and J by 0 bases, with 9 bases between the two germline ends. Germline CDR1 is MDHEN and CDR2 is SYDVKM. CDR3 loop: CASRNPVSNQPQHF. CDR3 in DNA: TGTGCCAGCAGGAACCCGGTTAGCAATCAGCCCCAGCATTTT.

The chain is built from TRBV6-1 and TRBJ2-1; the match to TRBD2 covers 7 bases. Germline CDR1 and CDR2: MNHNS and SASEGT. After removal of 7 bases from V and 4 bases from J, the junction contained 10 bases not matched to a gene. CDR3 length: 15 residues. The CDR3 loop is CASTDSGNPYNEQFF. CDR3 in DNA: TGTGCCAGCACTGACAGCGGGAACCCATACAATGAGCAGTTCTTC.

The chain carries TRBV2 and TRBJ2-1; possibly TRBD1 for D (6 bases). This CDR3 comprises 14 residues. CDR1 is SNHLY, CDR2 FYNNEI, per germline. With 5 bases removed from V and 0 bases from J, the gap between germline ends came to 8 bases. CDR3 loop: CASSRDISYNEQFF. CDR3 nucleotides: TGTGCCAGCAGTCGGGACATCTCCTACAATGAGCAGTTCTTC. The whole variable domain, remainder taken from reference TRBV2 and TRBJ2-1, is EPEVTQTPSHQVTQMGQEVILRCVPISNHLYFYWYRQILGQKVEFLVSFYNNEISEKSEIFDDQFSVERPDGSNFTLKIRSTKLEDSAMYFCASSRDISYNEQFFGPGTRLTVL.

V gene TRBV7-8 combines with J gene TRBJ2-7; TRBD1 aligns across 7 bases. With V trimmed by 5 bases and J by 3 bases, 7 bases remained unmatched. CDR3 length: 14 residues. Germline CDR1 reads SGHVS; CDR2 reads FQNEAQ. CDR3 amino acids: CASSKRTGGYEQYF. Written as DNA, the CDR3 is TGTGCCAGCAGCAAACGGACAGGAGGCTACGAGCAGTACTTC. Variable domain in full (rest from reference TRBV7-8 and TRBJ2-7): GAGVSQSPRYKVAKRGQDVALRCDPISGHVSLFWYQQALGQGPEFLTYFQNEAQLDKSGLPSDRFFAERPEGSVSTLKIQRTQQEDSAVYLCASSKRTGGYEQYFGPGTRLTVT.

CDR3 DNA: TGTGCCAGTAGTATCCTCCAGCCTAGCAATCAGCCCCAGCATTTT. It is translated as CASSILQPSNQPQHF. The J gene is TRBJ1-5, the V gene TRBV19; unclear D gene. The germline V gene has CDR1 LNHDA and CDR2 SQIVND (reference sequence). The CDR3 covers 15 residues. Trimming left V 3 bases short and J 0 bases short, with 9 bases between.

The chain employs TRBV28 and TRBJ1-5; the D gene is possibly TRBD1 (6 bases). V gave up 7 bases and J gave up 5 bases, with 15 bases separating them. This CDR3 is 14 amino acids long. Germline loops: CDR1 MDHEN, CDR2 SYDVKM. CDR3 in amino acids: CASNIRGRDQPQHF. The CDR3 DNA is TGTGCCAGCAATATCAGGGGTAGGGATCAGCCCCAGCATTTT.

This clone was counted only a few times. The chain joins TRBV5-4 to TRBJ2-7; possibly TRBD2 for D (6 bases). Germline CDR1 is SGHNT and CDR2 is YYREEE (reference sequence). V lost 4 bases and J lost 1, with 24 bases in between. This CDR3 has 18 residues. The DNA for the CDR3 is TGTGCCAGCAGCGAAAAAACCGGCGGGGCAGGAATTTCCTACGAGCAGTACTTC. Translating it yields CASSEKTGGAGISYEQYF.

J is TRBJ2-7 and V is TRBV5-5; D may be TRBD1 (5 bases). The germline V and J ends were trimmed by 0 bases and 6 bases, with 13 bases remaining between them. The CDR3 spans 14 residues. Per the germline V gene, CDR1 is SGHKS and CDR2 is YYEKEE (reference sequence). Written as DNA, the CDR3 is TGTGCCAGCAGCTTGGTGGGCCAGGGTGGCGAGCAGTACTTC. Protein product: CASSLVGQGGEQYF.

This chain connects TRBV2 to TRBJ1-1; TRBD1 matches 7 bases. Germline-derived CDR1 and CDR2 are SNHLY and FYNNEI. The CDR3 loop spans 13 amino acids. Trimming cost V 6 bases and J 4 bases; bases outside gene matches: 5. The CDR3 protein is CASRRQGGTEAFF. The CDR3 DNA is TGTGCCAGCAGGCGACAGGGTGGCACTGAAGCTTTCTTT.

The chain couples TRBV7-3 to TRBJ2-1; 14 positions match TRBD2. J gave up 9 bases and V 5 bases, and 9 bases lay outside the gene matches. In germline, CDR1 is SGHTA, CDR2 FQGTGA. This CDR3 is built from 16 residues. The CDR3 DNA follows: TGTGCCAGCAGCCAAACGGGACTAGCGGGAGATCGTGAGCAGTTCTTC. Translating it yields CASSQTGLAGDREQFF.

V is TRBV5-8 and J is TRBJ2-1; 7 bases line up with TRBD2. The CDR3 consists of 15 residues. CDR1 is SGHTS, CDR2 YDEGEE, per germline. V lost 2 bases, J lost 9 bases, and 11 bases stayed unmatched. The CDR3: CASSFRLAGRGEQFF. For the CDR3, the DNA is TGTGCCAGCAGCTTTAGACTAGCTGGGAGGGGTGAGCAGTTCTTC.

This clone was seen at least ten times. This sequence joins TRBV28 and TRBJ1-2; unclear D gene. This CDR3 region has 15 residues. Deletions cut 4 bases from V and 3 bases from J, with 15 bases between. CDR1 is MDHEN and CDR2 is SYDVKM in the germline V gene. The CDR3 loop is CASSSGRGRDYGYTF. The DNA for the CDR3 is TGTGCCAGCAGTTCAGGTAGAGGGCGCGACTATGGCTACACCTTC.

This chain joins TRBV6-1 and TRBJ1-1; D is unclear. The CDR3 is 11 residues long. Trimming stripped 4 bases from V and 11 bases from J, with 11 bases between. CDR1 MNHNS and CDR2 SASEGT come from the germline V gene. CDR3 coding DNA: TGTGCCAGCAGTGGACAACCGGCCGCTTTCTTT. Its translation: CASSGQPAAFF.

The chain carries TRBV10-3 and TRBJ1-2; TRBD1 is a possible D gene (5 bases). Germline V gene data show CDR1 as ENHRY and CDR2 as SYGVKD. CDR3 length: 13 residues. Trimming pared 7 bases from V and 4 bases from J, leaving 13 bases between. CDR3 amino acids: CAITSTGGYGYTF. The CDR3 DNA reads as TGTGCCATCACCTCCACCGGGGGCTATGGCTACACCTTC.

The CDR3 loop reads CASSYPQGSPNYGYTF. CDR3 in DNA: TGTGCCAGCAGTTACCCACAGGGTTCGCCCAACTATGGCTACACCTTC. The genes are TRBV28 and TRBJ1-2; TRBD1 might be the D (6 bases). Trimming took 4 bases from V and 2 from J, leaving 17 bases between them. Germline CDR1 MDHEN, CDR2 SYDVKM. The CDR3 is made up of 16 amino acids.